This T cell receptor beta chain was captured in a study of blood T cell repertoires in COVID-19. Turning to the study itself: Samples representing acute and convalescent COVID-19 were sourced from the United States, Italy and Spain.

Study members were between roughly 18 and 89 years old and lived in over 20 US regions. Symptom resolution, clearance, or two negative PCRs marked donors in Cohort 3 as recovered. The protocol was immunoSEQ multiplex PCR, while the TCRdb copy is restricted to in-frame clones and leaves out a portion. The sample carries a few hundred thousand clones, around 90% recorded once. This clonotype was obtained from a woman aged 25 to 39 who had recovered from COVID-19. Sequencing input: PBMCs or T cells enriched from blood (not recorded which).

DNA for the CDR3: TGTGCCAGCAGCGAACAGGGGCCGAGTGAAAAACTGTTTTTT. As protein: CASSEQGPSEKLFF. The V call is TRBV2, the J call TRBJ1-4; 7 bases map to TRBD1. V shed 6 bases and J 7 bases; nucleotides not matched to a gene: 8. Looked up from germline, CDR1 is SNHLY and CDR2 is FYNNEI. The CDR3 sequence is 14 residues long.